This T cell receptor beta chain comes out of a study of cytomegalovirus exposure and HLA in healthy donors. The sample holds one count of this clone. Its antigen remains unknown. CDR1 and CDR2 from the germline V gene are KGHSH and LQKENI. With 4 bases clipped from V and 8 bases from J, the junction kept 8 bases outside the gene matches. The CDR3 extends over 14 amino acids. These donors were members of the approximately 110-subject validation cohort, a group separate from the approximately 620-subject first cohort. Findings and caveats of the study: The investigators catalogued 150 or so TCR beta chains as cytomegalovirus-associated.

Here immunoSEQ multiplex PCR was the method, and the copy in TCRdb shows in-frame clones only, minus some. The sample gives 150,000 to 200,000 clones, around 86% of which show up once; less than 9.5% is in the top ten. The V call is TRBV18, the J call TRBJ2-1, with 7 bases aligning to TRBD1. Sequenced: PBMCs. The origin of this receptor is a man aged 25 to 40 in good health and CMV-seropositive. CDR3 loop: CASSRTGPEDEQFF. The CDR3 nucleotides are TGTGCCAGCTCACGGACAGGCCCGGAGGATGAGCAGTTCTTC.